The 16 T cell receptor beta chains presented below share a single source sample, sequenced in a study of patients and donors after allogeneic stem cell transplantation. MiXCR, run by TCRdb on the RT-PCR reads, gives a single entry per CDR3 protein. This sample carries 800,000 to 1,000,000 distinct CDR3 sequences, roughly 18% of them seen once, and the ten largest clones take 6%. Sequenced input: blood, either unsorted or a sorted T cell fraction (not recorded which). These receptors all stem from a human donor who was either an allogeneic HSCT recipient or a stem cell or donor lymphocyte infusion donor (not recorded which). It is not recorded whose cells these are; they may come from a transplant donor.

This clonotype was detected ten times or more. At one boundary the junction diverges from the germline segment, which might be a read error. DNA for the CDR3: TGCGCCAGCAGCTTGGTCCTCAACACCGGGGAGCTGTTTTTT. Translated: CASSLVLNTGELFF. V gene TRBV5-5 combines with J gene TRBJ2-2; D gene ambiguous. The CDR3 consists of 14 residues. Germline V lookup: CDR1 SGHKS, CDR2 YYEKEE (reference sequence).

The J gene is TRBJ2-2, the V gene TRBV7-9; D not certain. Trimming pared 7 bases from V and 0 bases from J, leaving 12 bases between. The CDR3 extends over 15 amino acids. Per the germline V gene, CDR1 is SEHNR and CDR2 is FQNEAQ (reference sequence). The CDR3 DNA reads TGTGCCAGCACCCCCCCGTTCGCGAACACCGGGGAGCTGTTTTTT. Residues: CASTPPFANTGELFF. Full variable domain (outside the CDR3, taken from reference TRBV7-9 and TRBJ2-2): DTGVSQNPRHKITKRGQNVTFRCDPISEHNRLYWYRQTLGQGPEFLTYFQNEAQLEKSRLLSDRFSAERPKGSFSTLEIQRTEQGDSAMYLCASTPPFANTGELFFGEGSRLTVL.

The table lists this clonotype with many counts. The junction departs from the called germline gene at one end, perhaps through a read error. The rearrangement uses TRBV5-1 and TRBJ1-2; perhaps TRBD1 as D (5 bases). The CDR3 has 12 residues. The germline V gene encodes CDR1 SGHRS and CDR2 YFSETQ. The CDR3 DNA sequence: TGTGCCAGCAGTTTAGGCAGGGACGGCTACACCTTC. As protein: CASSLGRDGYTF. The entire variable domain, with the rest obtained from reference TRBV5-1 and TRBJ1-2, is as follows: KAGVTQTPRYLIKTRGQQVTLSCSPISGHRSVSWYQQTPGQGLQFLFEYFSETQRNKGNFPGRFSGRQFSNSRSEMNVSTLELGDSALYLCASSLGRDGYTFGSGTRLTVV.

The chain couples TRBV7-7 to TRBJ2-5, with 7 bases identical to TRBD2. Germline assignment: CDR1 SSHAT and CDR2 FNYEAQ (reference sequence). The CDR3 runs to 11 residues. CDR3 DNA sequence: TGTGCTCTGGGAGGGTCAAGGAAAGAGTACTTC. It translates to CALGGSRKEYF.

This clonotype was seen a few times. The CDR3, as DNA: TGTGCCATCAGCCTTTCGCGGGGGGGTAGCACAGATACGCAGTATTTT. It yields the protein CAISLSRGGSTDTQYF. The chain joins TRBV10-3 to TRBJ2-3; TRBD2 agrees at 9 bases. Germline loops: CDR1 ENHRY, CDR2 SYGVKD. The CDR3 contains 16 residues. Losses at the gene ends were 6 bases for V and 0 bases for J; bases not matched to a gene: 7.

This clonotype was picked up a small number of times. V usage is TRBV5-1 and J usage is TRBJ2-2; TRBD2 aligns across 8 bases. The germline CDR1 and CDR2 sequences are SGHRS and YFSETQ. This CDR3 is built from 17 residues. V was pared by 4 bases and J by 6 bases, with 14 bases of the junction left unmatched. The CDR3 protein is CASSPIGGLVSSGELFF. The CDR3 nucleotides read TGCGCCAGCAGCCCAATTGGGGGACTAGTATCGTCCGGGGAGCTGTTTTTT.

The gene calls are TRBV5-4 and TRBJ1-2; 9 nucleotides align to TRBD1. The V gene's germline CDR1 is SGHNT and CDR2 YYREEE (reference sequence). The length of the CDR3 is 18 residues. Germline trimming cut 3 bases from V and 2 bases from J; bases unmatched to any gene: 14. The CDR3 here is CASSSLQGADFGNYGYTF. In DNA form, the CDR3 reads TGTGCCAGCAGCTCACTACAGGGGGCGGATTTCGGGAACTATGGCTACACCTTC.

The chain has TRBV10-3 and TRBJ2-5; 8 nucleotides agree with TRBD2. CDR3 length equals 13 residues. CDR1 and CDR2 from the germline V gene are ENHRY and SYGVKD. The ends lost 6 bases at V and 7 bases at J; junction bases unmatched: 7. CDR3 in amino acids: CAIRGLDVGTQYF. The CDR3 bases are TGTGCCATCAGGGGACTAGACGTGGGGACCCAGTACTTC.

The sample holds a few counts of this clonotype. This chain joins TRBV5-1 and TRBJ1-2; TRBD1 agrees at 7 bases. Per germline, CDR1 SGHRS and CDR2 YFSETQ. This CDR3 is built from 13 residues. After removal of 3 bases from V and 6 bases from J, the junction contained 5 bases not matched to a gene. In DNA form, the CDR3 reads TGCGCCAGCAGCTCGACAGGGACGGATGGCTACACCTTC. Translation gives CASSSTGTDGYTF.

The chain employs TRBV5-5 and TRBJ1-2; 7 bases are shared with TRBD1. Per the germline V gene, CDR1 is SGHKS and CDR2 is YYEKEE (reference sequence). The junction had 12 bases not matched to a gene; V was cut back by 4 bases and J by 6 bases. This CDR3 has 15 residues. CDR3 region: CASSALPEGGDGYTF. CDR3 nucleotides: TGTGCCAGCAGCGCCCTCCCCGAAGGGGGCGATGGCTACACCTTC.

This clonotype was observed a few times. The chain links TRBV29-1 to TRBJ1-5; D remains ambiguous. Germline values: CDR1 SQVTM, CDR2 ANQGSEA. The CDR3 loop spans 11 amino acids. V lost 6 bases, J lost 7 bases, and 10 bases lay in between. CDR3 amino acids: CSVGSTQPQHF. CDR3 DNA: TGCAGCGTGGGTTCGACCCAGCCCCAGCATTTT.

J is TRBJ2-5 and V is TRBV11-2; 13 positions match TRBD2. CDR3 length equals 18 residues. V dropped 5 bases and J dropped 0; count of bases not matched to a gene: 9. CDR1 is SGHAT and CDR2 is FQNNGV in the germline V gene. The CDR3 spells CASSDGGLAGFYQETQYF. The CDR3 DNA follows: TGTGCCAGCAGCGACGGGGGACTAGCGGGGTTCTACCAAGAGACCCAGTACTTC.

This clonotype occurred a few times. The chain has TRBV4-3 and TRBJ1-2; possibly TRBD1 for D (5 bases). CDR3 size: 16 residues. Germline assignment: CDR1 LGHNA and CDR2 YSLEER. V lost 0 bases to trimming and J lost 3 bases, with 14 bases between them. The CDR3 region is CASSQDKDNKYYGYTF. The CDR3 bases are TGCGCCAGCAGCCAAGATAAGGACAACAAATACTATGGCTACACCTTC.

This clonotype was detected only a few times. The V and J genes are TRBV6-1 and TRBJ1-5, with 9 bases lining up with TRBD1. CDR3 length: 18 amino acids. V lost 5 bases and J lost 0; bases outside the gene matches: 11. Germline V gene lookup returns CDR1 MNHNS and CDR2 SASEGT. CDR3 loop: CASSTDRGLWGSNQPQHF. The CDR3 DNA reads TGTGCCAGCAGTACGGACAGGGGATTGTGGGGTAGCAATCAGCCCCAGCATTTT.

This chain connects TRBV2 to TRBJ2-1; D might be TRBD1 (6 bases). CDR3 size: 15 residues. Trimming removed 3 bases at V and 0 bases at J, with 9 bases between. From germline, CDR1 is SNHLY and CDR2 FYNNEI. Here the CDR3 DNA reads TGTGCCAGCAGTGAGCAGGGGATCTCCTACAATGAGCAGTTCTTC. This sequence encodes CASSEQGISYNEQFF. The entire variable domain, with the rest obtained from reference TRBV2 and TRBJ2-1, is as follows: EPEVTQTPSHQVTQMGQEVILRCVPISNHLYFYWYRQILGQKVEFLVSFYNNEISEKSEIFDDQFSVERPDGSNFTLKIRSTKLEDSAMYFCASSEQGISYNEQFFGPGTRLTVL.

The chain joins TRBV20-1 to TRBJ1-5, with D possibly matching TRBD1 (6 bases). The CDR3 extends over 15 amino acids. The V gene's germline CDR1 is DFQATT and CDR2 SNEGSKA (reference sequence). The ends were cut back, 0 bases at V and 3 bases at J, with 12 bases in the middle. CDR3 loop: CSARDRGQLNQPQHF. The DNA of the CDR3 is TGCAGTGCTAGAGACCGCGGACAGCTCAATCAGCCCCAGCATTTT.